A selection of T cell receptor beta chains follows, all from one sample in a study of blood T cell repertoires in COVID-19. Measured with immunoSEQ multiplex PCR; TCRdb has only the in-frame clones, and not every one. The data show 30,000 to 35,000 clones, over 75% seen once. Sequencing input: peripheral blood. Receptor source: a man in his 60s with COVID-19, enrolled during active disease. Each CDR3 is given without its conserved first and last residue. Fields, in order: clone size, V gene, CDR3 length, CDR3 protein. Expanded clones get a size class; other rows say once, few or many, or leave the size out.

clone_size: once; v_call: TRBV5-1; cdr3_length: 13; cdr3_aa: ASSPPGQGSYGYT
clone_size: -; v_call: TRBV24-1; cdr3_length: 15; cdr3_aa: ATSDFTVSKNTGELF
clone_size: -; v_call: TRBV6-2/TRBV6-3; cdr3_length: 15; cdr3_aa: ASSPRTSGMNDNEQF
clone_size: -; v_call: TRBV28; cdr3_length: 11; cdr3_aa: ASSWGQNYGYT
clone_size: -; v_call: TRBV9; cdr3_length: 11; cdr3_aa: ASSVGTGDEQY
clone_size: -; v_call: TRBV30; cdr3_length: 11; cdr3_aa: AWSPRQGAEAF
clone_size: -; v_call: TRBV9; cdr3_length: 11; cdr3_aa: ASSEQGHTEAF
clone_size: -; v_call: TRBV7-2; cdr3_length: 15; cdr3_aa: ASSSTFRTSGTNEQF
clone_size: once; v_call: TRBV28; cdr3_length: 14; cdr3_aa: ASSGGTGTTGNTIY
clone_size: -; v_call: TRBV28; cdr3_length: 16; cdr3_aa: ASSQLAGGPNPNNEQF
clone_size: -; v_call: TRBV18; cdr3_length: 12; cdr3_aa: ASSPSQGGSPQH
clone_size: -; v_call: TRBV2; cdr3_length: 13; cdr3_aa: ASSPGDRTQETQY
clone_size: -; v_call: TRBV11-2; cdr3_length: 11; cdr3_aa: ASSLKTNSPLH
clone_size: -; v_call: TRBV7-2; cdr3_length: 13; cdr3_aa: ASSMGQRSNQPQH
clone_size: -; v_call: TRBV29-1; cdr3_length: 13; cdr3_aa: SASKGTANTGELF
clone_size: -; v_call: TRBV29-1; cdr3_length: 11; cdr3_aa: SVGQTGDDGYT
clone_size: -; v_call: TRBV27; cdr3_length: 15; cdr3_aa: ASSLSEPGQGTDTQY
clone_size: -; v_call: TRBV6-5; cdr3_length: 12; cdr3_aa: ASRTSFAHNEQY
clone_size: -; v_call: TRBV7-9; cdr3_length: 12; cdr3_aa: ASSLAIGDQPQH
clone_size: -; v_call: TRBV5-1; cdr3_length: 14; cdr3_aa: ASSWGDSRMNTEAF
clone_size: -; v_call: TRBV5-6; cdr3_length: 10; cdr3_aa: ASSFYPGEQY
clone_size: -; v_call: TRBV6-5; cdr3_length: 12; cdr3_aa: ASSQQTGVETQY
clone_size: -; v_call: TRBV2; cdr3_length: 13; cdr3_aa: ASSVSQINNQPQH
clone_size: -; v_call: TRBV28; cdr3_length: 15; cdr3_aa: ASSFPHYRQGVYEQY
clone_size: -; v_call: TRBV7-9; cdr3_length: 13; cdr3_aa: ASSLGLANTGELF
clone_size: once; v_call: TRBV11-1; cdr3_length: 11; cdr3_aa: ASSLDEGGTQH
clone_size: -; v_call: TRBV7-9; cdr3_length: 15; cdr3_aa: ASSPSPGGKSSYEQY
clone_size: -; v_call: TRBV5-1; cdr3_length: 13; cdr3_aa: ASSLELSSYNEQF
clone_size: few; v_call: TRBV5-1; cdr3_length: 12; cdr3_aa: ASSLSSYNSPLH
clone_size: -; v_call: TRBV2; cdr3_length: 11; cdr3_aa: ATAQGTSQPQH
clone_size: few; v_call: TRBV5-1; cdr3_length: 15; cdr3_aa: ASSLVPGQGGGYEQY
clone_size: -; v_call: TRBV19; cdr3_length: 14; cdr3_aa: ASRGTSGSHYDEQF
clone_size: once; v_call: TRBV9; cdr3_length: 13; cdr3_aa: ASSERERSAGELF
clone_size: -; v_call: TRBV12-5; cdr3_length: 11; cdr3_aa: ASGLSTGGGYT
clone_size: -; v_call: TRBV2; cdr3_length: 10; cdr3_aa: ASSDSNYGYT
clone_size: -; v_call: TRBV28; cdr3_length: 14; cdr3_aa: ASSTPAGGYTDTQY
clone_size: -; v_call: TRBV7-6; cdr3_length: 16; cdr3_aa: ASSLLAIRAGGANVLT
clone_size: -; v_call: TRBV6-5; cdr3_length: 11; cdr3_aa: ASTTSGVREQY
clone_size: -; v_call: TRBV5-4; cdr3_length: 13; cdr3_aa: ASSLGLAGSREQF
clone_size: -; v_call: TRBV11-2; cdr3_length: 17; cdr3_aa: ASSLSAGTSALGRGEQY
clone_size: -; v_call: TRBV5-1; cdr3_length: 11; cdr3_aa: ASSLQGNTEAF
clone_size: once; v_call: TRBV5-8; cdr3_length: 13; cdr3_aa: ASRPQDRGGTEAF
clone_size: -; v_call: TRBV9; cdr3_length: 15; cdr3_aa: ASSVGTSGRAADTQY
clone_size: -; v_call: TRBV28; cdr3_length: 13; cdr3_aa: ASSYRTSGTYEQY
clone_size: -; v_call: TRBV6-5; cdr3_length: 10; cdr3_aa: ASRRNLNEQF
clone_size: -; v_call: TRBV28; cdr3_length: 11; cdr3_aa: ASNRSYNSPLH
clone_size: -; v_call: TRBV18; cdr3_length: 15; cdr3_aa: ASSPAPSGTVHTEAF
clone_size: -; v_call: TRBV5-6; cdr3_length: 14; cdr3_aa: ASSLVPGYRNTEAF
clone_size: -; v_call: TRBV3-1/TRBV3-2; cdr3_length: 9; cdr3_aa: ASSSIGGYT
clone_size: once; v_call: TRBV7-7; cdr3_length: 17; cdr3_aa: ASSLGWADRGRWDYGYT
clone_size: -; v_call: TRBV6-1; cdr3_length: 13; cdr3_aa: ASSEASTSGNTIY
clone_size: once; v_call: TRBV7-6; cdr3_length: 13; cdr3_aa: ASSLATGSATEAF
clone_size: -; v_call: TRBV4-3; cdr3_length: 13; cdr3_aa: ASSHAPAARETQY
clone_size: -; v_call: TRBV12-1; cdr3_length: 14; cdr3_aa: ASSPWTSGRDETQY
clone_size: -; v_call: TRBV4-1; cdr3_length: 12; cdr3_aa: ASSSPGRGYEQY
clone_size: -; v_call: TRBV14; cdr3_length: 11; cdr3_aa: ASSQGEDYGYT
clone_size: few; v_call: TRBV9; cdr3_length: 12; cdr3_aa: ASSVTGSGNTIY
clone_size: -; v_call: TRBV6-6; cdr3_length: 13; cdr3_aa: ASSPWTSGSNEQY
clone_size: -; v_call: TRBV5-1; cdr3_length: 14; cdr3_aa: ASSSLGAGMNTEAF